Listed below are T cell receptor beta chains from one sample, sequenced in a study of shared clonotypes between healthy human individuals. Data came from immunoSEQ multiplex PCR; TCRdb stores just in-frame clones and leaves some out. The sample has 400,000 to 500,000 clones, approximately 79% seen once. The sample comprised PBMCs. These receptors were collected from a woman between 40 and 55 years old in good health. Some clones in this sample may be carry-over from other donors' samples. Both conserved end residues are part of each CDR3. The D gene is left open where the match is weak. Expanded clones are given a class, and other clones once, few, many or no size at all.

v_call	d_call	clone_size	j_call	cdr3_aa	cdr3_nt
TRBV6-1	NA	NA	TRBJ2-2	CASSEAKGTRNTGELFF	TGTGCCAGCAGTGAAGCGAAAGGGACGCGGAACACCGGGGAGCTGTTTTTT
TRBV7-9	NA	NA	TRBJ2-1	CASSQVGGADEQFF	TGTGCCAGCAGCCAGGTTGGGGGGGCGGATGAGCAGTTCTTC
TRBV27	NA	NA	TRBJ2-7	CASSKQSYEQYF	TGTGCCAGCAGTAAACAATCCTACGAGCAGTACTTC
TRBV28	TRBD1	NA	TRBJ1-5	CASSLSRQGVYQPQHF	TGTGCCAGCAGTTTATCGCGACAGGGGGTTTATCAGCCCCAGCATTTT
TRBV7-9	NA	once	TRBJ1-1	CASIRVAGTEAFF	TGTGCCAGCATTAGGGTCGCAGGCACTGAAGCTTTCTTT
TRBV6-5	NA	once	TRBJ1-2	CASKSGGFGYGYTF	TGTGCCAGCAAGTCGGGGGGGTTTGGCTATGGCTACACCTTC
TRBV6-1	NA	NA	TRBJ2-3	CASSVDGHPDTQYF	TGTGCCAGCAGTGTGGACGGGCATCCGGATACGCAGTATTTT
TRBV7-9	NA	once	TRBJ1-2	CASSLEAQGWNGYTF	TGTGCCAGCAGCTTAGAGGCCCAGGGGTGGAATGGCTACACCTTC
TRBV14	TRBD2	NA	TRBJ2-3	CASSQELAGGPTDTQYF	TGTGCCAGCAGCCAAGAATTGGCGGGAGGGCCTACAGATACGCAGTATTTT
TRBV5-4	TRBD2	NA	TRBJ2-1	CASSQTGRGGNEQFF	TGTGCCAGCAGCCAAACCGGGAGGGGAGGCAATGAGCAGTTCTTC
TRBV28	NA	NA	TRBJ2-6	CASSPPGSGANVLTF	TGTGCCAGCAGTCCCCCCGGGTCTGGGGCCAACGTCCTGACTTTC
TRBV7-8	NA	NA	TRBJ1-1	CASSLYGAEVNTEAFF	TGTGCCAGCAGCTTATATGGGGCGGAGGTGAACACTGAAGCTTTCTTT
TRBV5-1	NA	NA	TRBJ1-2	CASSLISQGDYGYTF	TGCGCCAGCAGCTTGATTTCCCAGGGTGACTATGGCTACACCTTC
TRBV6-6	NA	NA	TRBJ1-5	CQTGESNQPQHF	TGCCAAACAGGAGAATCCAATCAGCCCCAGCATTTT
TRBV5-1	NA	few	TRBJ2-1	CASSPGLGIQGEQFF	TGCGCCAGCAGCCCGGGACTTGGTATCCAAGGTGAGCAGTTCTTC
TRBV2	NA	few	TRBJ2-7	CASRGPTYEQYF	TGTGCCAGCAGGGGACCGACCTACGAGCAGTACTTC
TRBV7-8	NA	NA	TRBJ2-3	CASSLRWQRTDTQYF	TGTGCCAGCAGTCTAAGGTGGCAGCGCACAGATACGCAGTATTTT
TRBV27	TRBD1	NA	TRBJ1-2	CASSLFGTGSVGGYTF	TGTGCCAGCAGTTTATTTGGGACAGGGAGCGTAGGGGGCTACACCTTC
TRBV7-9	NA	NA	TRBJ2-5	CASSFGGTDQETQYF	TGTGCCAGCAGCTTCGGGGGGACAGACCAAGAGACCCAGTACTTC
TRBV5-1	NA	NA	TRBJ1-1	CASSPVQNTEAFF	TGCGCCAGCAGCCCGGTGCAGAACACTGAAGCTTTCTTT
TRBV9	NA	NA	TRBJ2-7	CASSVGMSRYEQYF	TGTGCCAGCAGCGTAGGCATGTCGCGCTACGAGCAGTACTTC
TRBV7-8	NA	NA	TRBJ2-7	CASSLVRGEQYF	TGTGCCAGCAGCTTAGTCAGGGGCGAGCAGTACTTC
TRBV19	NA	NA	TRBJ1-1	CASSMRREMAEAFF	TGTGCCAGTAGTATGCGGAGGGAGATGGCTGAAGCTTTCTTT
TRBV11-2	NA	few	TRBJ1-1	CASSLGVGAFF	TGTGCCAGCAGCTTAGGGGTTGGAGCTTTCTTT
TRBV28	TRBD1	many	TRBJ2-7	CASSLVRGPYEQYF	TGTGCCAGCAGTTTAGTTAGGGGGCCCTACGAGCAGTACTTC
TRBV28	TRBD1	few	TRBJ1-5	CASSPLVLKKGAGNQPQHF	TGTGCCAGCAGTCCCCTCGTCCTGAAAAAGGGGGCGGGCAATCAGCCCCAGCATTTT
TRBV11-2	NA	NA	TRBJ2-3	CASSPQLDTQYF	TGTGCCAGCAGCCCACAACTAGATACGCAGTATTTT
TRBV4-1	NA	NA	TRBJ2-3	CASSQVGSADTQYF	TGCGCCAGCAGCCAAGTTGGGAGTGCGGATACGCAGTATTTT
TRBV5-1	TRBD1	NA	TRBJ2-7	CASSGTGVGEQYF	TGCGCCAGCAGCGGAACAGGGGTAGGAGAGCAGTACTTC
TRBV7-3	TRBD2	NA	TRBJ2-2	CASSPEAGLNTGELFF	TGTGCCAGCAGCCCAGAAGCGGGACTTAACACCGGGGAGCTGTTTTTT
TRBV2	TRBD1	NA	TRBJ2-7	CASSETGLYEQYF	TGTGCCAGCAGTGAGACAGGGTTGTACGAGCAGTACTTC
TRBV19	TRBD1	NA	TRBJ2-5	CASSRGAGTGGSSQYF	TGTGCCAGTAGTAGAGGAGCCGGGACAGGGGGTAGCTCCCAGTACTTC
TRBV7-2	NA	NA	TRBJ1-6	CASSLGDGNSPLHF	TGTGCCAGCAGCTTAGGAGACGGTAATTCACCCCTCCACTTT
TRBV28	NA	NA	TRBJ2-7	CASRVGGIGEQYF	TGTGCCAGCAGGGTCGGAGGGATCGGCGAGCAGTACTTC
TRBV5-3	NA	NA	TRBJ2-3	CARSYVKLGGPTDTQYF	TGTGCCAGAAGCTACGTCAAGTTGGGGGGTCCGACAGATACGCAGTATTTT
TRBV18	NA	NA	TRBJ1-1	CASSPDEPPNTEAFF	TGTGCCAGCTCACCAGACGAGCCGCCGAACACTGAAGCTTTCTTT
TRBV4-3	NA	NA	TRBJ1-2	CASSQDPVYGYTF	TGCGCCAGCAGCCAAGATCCCGTCTATGGCTACACCTTC
TRBV7-6	NA	NA	TRBJ1-6	CASSSETQSPLHF	TGTGCCAGCAGCTCCGAAACCCAATCACCCCTCCACTTT
TRBV27	TRBD2	NA	TRBJ2-1	CASRTEAGGPPEQFF	TGTGCCAGCAGGACTGAAGCGGGAGGCCCTCCAGAGCAGTTCTTC
TRBV7-3	TRBD1	NA	TRBJ2-3	CASSGQGADTQYF	TGTGCCAGCAGCGGCCAGGGGGCAGATACGCAGTATTTT
TRBV18	TRBD1	NA	TRBJ1-1	CASSSGQPNTEAFF	TGTGCCAGCTCATCGGGACAGCCAAACACTGAAGCTTTCTTT
TRBV19	NA	NA	TRBJ2-7	CASSIDPGADEQYF	TGTGCCAGTAGTATAGATCCGGGGGCGGACGAGCAGTACTTC
TRBV4-1	TRBD1	few	TRBJ1-2	CASSSPTGGAGYGYTF	TGCGCCAGCAGCAGCCCAACAGGGGGCGCGGGCTATGGCTACACCTTC
TRBV7-2	NA	NA	TRBJ2-3	CASSPRGPTDTQYF	TGTGCCAGCAGCCCCAGGGGACCGACAGATACGCAGTATTTT
TRBV5-8	TRBD1	NA	TRBJ2-7	CASSLEGTASYEQYF	TGTGCCAGCAGCTTGGAAGGGACAGCTTCCTACGAGCAGTACTTC
TRBV7-3	TRBD1	NA	TRBJ1-2	CASSLDVGDRPGYGYTF	TGTGCCAGCAGCTTAGATGTAGGGGACAGGCCCGGCTATGGCTACACCTTC
TRBV7-9	NA	NA	TRBJ2-4	CASSLGAGLAKNIQYF	TGTGCCAGCAGCTTAGGAGCGGGTTTAGCCAAAAACATTCAGTACTTC
TRBV5-5	NA	NA	TRBJ2-7	CASSLSTLSYEQYF	TGTGCCAGCAGCTTAAGCACCTTGTCCTACGAGCAGTACTTC
TRBV6-6	NA	once	TRBJ2-7	CASTKGLYYEQYF	TGTGCCAGCACAAAGGGACTCTACTACGAGCAGTACTTC